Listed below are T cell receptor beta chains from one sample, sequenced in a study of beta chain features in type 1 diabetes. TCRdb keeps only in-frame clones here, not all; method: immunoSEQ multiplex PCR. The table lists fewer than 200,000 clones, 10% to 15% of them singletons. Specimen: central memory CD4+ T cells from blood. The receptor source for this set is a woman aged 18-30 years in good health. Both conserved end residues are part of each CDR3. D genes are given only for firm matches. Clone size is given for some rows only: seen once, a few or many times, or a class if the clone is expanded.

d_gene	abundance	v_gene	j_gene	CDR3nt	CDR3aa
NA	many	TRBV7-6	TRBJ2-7	TGTGCCAGCAGCCCTAGGTCCTCCTACGAGCAGTACTTC	CASSPRSSYEQYF
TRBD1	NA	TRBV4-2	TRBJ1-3	TGTGCCAGCAGCCAGGGGGACAGGGCAAATGGAAACACCATATATTTT	CASSQGDRANGNTIYF
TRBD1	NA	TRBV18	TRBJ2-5	TGTGCCAGCTCACCAGACAGGGGATCGGAGACCCAGTACTTC	CASSPDRGSETQYF
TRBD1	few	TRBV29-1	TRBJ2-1	TGCAGCGTCCGGACAGGGGGCTGGAATGAGCAGTTCTTC	CSVRTGGWNEQFF
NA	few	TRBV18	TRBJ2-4	TGTGCCAGCTCACCACCGGGCAGGGGAAACATTCAGTACTTC	CASSPPGRGNIQYF
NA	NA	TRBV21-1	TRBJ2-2	TGTGCCAGCAGCCCTTCGACAGGGCCCGGGGAGCTGTTTTTT	CASSPSTGPGELFF
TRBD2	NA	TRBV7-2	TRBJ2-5	TGTGCCAGCAGCCGAGGACTAGCGGGAGGGGGGGGAGAGACCCAGTACTTC	CASSRGLAGGGGETQYF
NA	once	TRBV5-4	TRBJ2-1	TGTGCCAGCGGGCGGGGAAGCTCCTACAATGAGCAGTTCTTC	CASGRGSSYNEQFF
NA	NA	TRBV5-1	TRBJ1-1	TGCGCCAGCAAGAACTTCGGCAGGGAGAACACTGAAGCTTTCTTT	CASKNFGRENTEAFF
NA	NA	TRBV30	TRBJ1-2	TGTGCCTGGAGTCTCGGGACTTCCTATGGCTACACCTTC	CAWSLGTSYGYTF
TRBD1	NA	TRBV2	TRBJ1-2	TGTGCCAGCAGTGGTCGGACAGGGAGTACCGGCTACACCTTC	CASSGRTGSTGYTF
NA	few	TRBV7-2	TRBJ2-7	TGTGCCAGCAGCTTAGACAGGAAGTACGAGCAGTACTTC	CASSLDRKYEQYF
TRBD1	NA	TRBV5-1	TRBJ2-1	TGCGCCAGCAGCTTGGTGGGGACAGCTTACAATGAGCAGTTCTTC	CASSLVGTAYNEQFF
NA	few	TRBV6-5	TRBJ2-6	TGTGCCAGCAGTTACGAGACACTCTCTGGGGCCAACGTCCTGACTTTC	CASSYETLSGANVLTF
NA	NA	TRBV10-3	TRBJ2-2	TGTGCCATCAGTGAGTCAAGGGGATACACCGGGGAGCTGTTTTTT	CAISESRGYTGELFF